This T cell receptor (beta chain) was identified in a study of T cell responses to AZD1222 COVID-19 vaccine. Data came from immunoSEQ multiplex PCR; TCRdb stores just in-frame clones and leaves some out. This table has 100,000 or so clones, 85% to 90% appearing once. The ends were cut back, 3 bases at V and 4 bases at J, with 9 bases in the middle. Germline lookup yields CDR1 LNHDA and CDR2 SQIVND (reference sequence). The CDR3 has 14 amino acids. Whole-study results and caveats: Spike-wide vaccine-associated CD4 TCRs dominated at 160-218 and 743-854.

On this clone itself: As yet, its antigen is unknown.

This sequence joins TRBV19 and TRBJ1-4; perhaps TRBD1 as D (6 bases). The input for sequencing was peripheral blood, taken on day 0 of AZD1222 vaccination. This receptor was identified in an adult in good health. CDR3 residues: CASSIGGLNEKLFF. DNA of the CDR3: TGTGCCAGTAGTATTGGGGGCCTTAATGAAAAACTGTTTTTT.